This T cell receptor beta chain was recovered during a study of OX40 agonist ivuxolimab in advanced cancers. At the level of the study: Past anti-PD-1, anti-PD-L1 or anti-CTLA-4 therapy was accepted, and roughly 40% had received some.

TCRdb keeps only in-frame clones here, not all; method: immunoSEQ multiplex PCR. The data hold tens of thousands of clones, with roughly 84% observed a single time. Notes on this clone: Its antigen remains unidentified.

Study-level findings and limits: The investigators did not determine what antigen specificity the expanded peripheral T cells had. The mean number of expanded clones was higher in CD8+ T cells than in CD4+.

The V gene's germline CDR1 is SNHLY and CDR2 FYNNEI. V lost 6 bases to trimming and J lost 0 bases; unmatched junction nucleotides: 14. The CDR3 runs to 18 residues. Peripheral blood came from all dose cohorts at three timepoints. V is TRBV2 and J is TRBJ2-1; 7 bases are shared with TRBD1. The sequence was obtained from an adult with an advanced solid tumor such as melanoma, head and neck, liver or kidney cancer. Sequencing was performed on CD4+ or CD8+ T cells sorted from blood, taken in a trial of the OX40 agonist ivuxolimab. The CDR3: CASRRTGIPIFSYNEQFF. As DNA, the CDR3 is TGTGCCAGCAGGCGGACAGGAATACCGATCTTCTCCTACAATGAGCAGTTCTTC.